This T cell receptor beta chain was documented in a study of human T cells and chemical hapten exposure. The CDR3 runs to 12 residues. Germline V CDR1 and CDR2: MDHEN, SYDVKM. V was trimmed by 2 bases and J by 5 bases, leaving 6 bases between them. TCRdb re-called the RACE reads through MiXCR, storing one row per CDR3 protein. Among tens of thousands of distinct CDR3 sequences listed, roughly 10% were seen once. Time point reported: patch test 2, 6 weeks after DPC sensitization. Treatment meaning: therapeutic diphenylcyclopropenone sensitization with weekly scalp DPC. This specimen was whole blood, taken in connection with sensitization to the hapten diphenylcyclopropenone (DPC). This TCR was sampled from a woman aged 25 to 39 with alopecia areata. Some clones in this sample may be carry-over from other donors' samples. V gene TRBV28 combines with J gene TRBJ1-2; D gene ambiguous. The CDR3 is CASSLARYGYTF. The CDR3 DNA reads TGTGCCAGCAGTTTAGCCCGGTATGGCTACACCTTC.